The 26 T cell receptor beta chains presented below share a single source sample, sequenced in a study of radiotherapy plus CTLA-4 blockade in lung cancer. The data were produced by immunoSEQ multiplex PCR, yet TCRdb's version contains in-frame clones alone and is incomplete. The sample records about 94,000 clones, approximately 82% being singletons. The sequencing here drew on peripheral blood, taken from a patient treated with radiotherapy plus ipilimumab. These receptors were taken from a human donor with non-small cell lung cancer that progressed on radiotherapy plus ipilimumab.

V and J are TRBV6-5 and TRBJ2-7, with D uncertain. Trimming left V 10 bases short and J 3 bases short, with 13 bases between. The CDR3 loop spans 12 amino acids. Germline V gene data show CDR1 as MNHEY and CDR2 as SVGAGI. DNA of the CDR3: TGTGCCATTGCACTGGACCACTACGAGCAGTACTTC. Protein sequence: CAIALDHYEQYF.

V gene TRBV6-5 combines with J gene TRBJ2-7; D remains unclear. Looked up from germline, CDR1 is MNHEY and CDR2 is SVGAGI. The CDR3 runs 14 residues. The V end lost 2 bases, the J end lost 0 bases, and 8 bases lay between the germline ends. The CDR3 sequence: CASSYGGPSYEQYF. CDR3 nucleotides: TGTGCCAGCAGTTACGGCGGACCCTCCTACGAGCAGTACTTC.

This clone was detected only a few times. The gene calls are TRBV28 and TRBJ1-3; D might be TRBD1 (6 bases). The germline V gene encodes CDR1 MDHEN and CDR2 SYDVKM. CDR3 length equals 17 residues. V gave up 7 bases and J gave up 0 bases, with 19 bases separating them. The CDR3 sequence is CASIPPGGALSGNTIYF. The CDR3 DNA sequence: TGTGCCAGCATCCCACCCGGGGGGGCCCTCTCTGGAAACACCATATATTTT.

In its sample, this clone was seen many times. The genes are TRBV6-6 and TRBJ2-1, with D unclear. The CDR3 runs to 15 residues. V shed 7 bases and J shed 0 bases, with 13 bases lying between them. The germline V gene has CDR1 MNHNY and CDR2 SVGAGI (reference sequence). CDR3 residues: CASTLETGSYNEQFF. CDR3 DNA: TGTGCCAGCACCCTCGAAACCGGCTCCTACAATGAGCAGTTCTTC.

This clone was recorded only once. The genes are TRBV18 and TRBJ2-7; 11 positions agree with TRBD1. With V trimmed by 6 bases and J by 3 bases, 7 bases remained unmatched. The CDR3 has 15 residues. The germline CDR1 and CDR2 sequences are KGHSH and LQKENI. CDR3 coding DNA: TGTGCCAGCTCCCCGGCCGGGACAGGGGGCTACGAGCAGTACTTC. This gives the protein CASSPAGTGGYEQYF.

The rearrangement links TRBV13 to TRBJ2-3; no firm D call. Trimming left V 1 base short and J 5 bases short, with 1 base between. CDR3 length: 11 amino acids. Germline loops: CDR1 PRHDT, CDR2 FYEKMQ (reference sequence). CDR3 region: CASSLVDTQYF. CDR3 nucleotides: TGTGCCAGCAGCTTAGTAGATACGCAGTATTTT. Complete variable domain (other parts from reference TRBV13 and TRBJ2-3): AAGVIQSPRHLIKEKRETATLKCYPIPRHDTVYWYQQGPGQDPQFLISFYEKMQSDKGSIPDRFSAQQFSDYHSELNMSSLELGDSALYFCASSLVDTQYFGPGTRLTVL.

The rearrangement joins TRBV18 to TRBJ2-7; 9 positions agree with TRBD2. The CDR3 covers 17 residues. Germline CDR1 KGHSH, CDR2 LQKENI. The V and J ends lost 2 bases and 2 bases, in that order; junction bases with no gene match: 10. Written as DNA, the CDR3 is TGTGCCAGCTCACCAGAGCGTCGGCTAGCGGGACCCTACGAGCAGTACTTC. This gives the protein CASSPERRLAGPYEQYF.

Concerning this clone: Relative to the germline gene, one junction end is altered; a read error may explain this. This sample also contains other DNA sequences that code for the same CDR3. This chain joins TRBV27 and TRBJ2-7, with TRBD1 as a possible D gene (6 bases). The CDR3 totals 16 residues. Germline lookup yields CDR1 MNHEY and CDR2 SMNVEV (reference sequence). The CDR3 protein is CASSLSLGSGAVEQYF. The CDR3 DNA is TGCGCTAGCAGTTTATCGTTGGGGTCAGGGGCGGTCGAGCAGTACTTC.

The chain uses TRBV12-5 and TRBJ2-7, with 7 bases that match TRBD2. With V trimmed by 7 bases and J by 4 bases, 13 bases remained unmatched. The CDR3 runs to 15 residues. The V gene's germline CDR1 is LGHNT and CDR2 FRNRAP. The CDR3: CASAQDGEGSYEQYF. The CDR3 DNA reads TGTGCTAGTGCCCAGGATGGGGAGGGGTCATACGAGCAGTACTTC.

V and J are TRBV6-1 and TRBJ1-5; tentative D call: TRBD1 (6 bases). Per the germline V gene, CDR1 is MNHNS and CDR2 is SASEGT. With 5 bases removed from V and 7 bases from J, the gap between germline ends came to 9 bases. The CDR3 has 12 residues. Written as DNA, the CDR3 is TGTGCCAGCAGTCAGGGGTACCAGCCCCAGCATTTT. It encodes CASSQGYQPQHF.

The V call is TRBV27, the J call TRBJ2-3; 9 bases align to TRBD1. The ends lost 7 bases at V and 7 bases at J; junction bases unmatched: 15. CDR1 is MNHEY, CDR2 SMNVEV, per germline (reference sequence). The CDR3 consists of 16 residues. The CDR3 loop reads CASTRTGTGLSNTQYF. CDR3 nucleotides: TGTGCCAGCACACGAACCGGGACAGGGTTATCAAATACGCAGTATTTT.

The CDR3 sequence is CASLDTQETQYF. As DNA, the CDR3 is TGTGCCAGCTTGGACACACAAGAGACCCAGTACTTC. The gene calls are TRBV7-9 and TRBJ2-5, with a possible D match to TRBD1 (5 bases). Trimming pared 8 bases from V and 2 bases from J, leaving 9 bases between. The CDR3 has 12 amino acids. From germline, CDR1 is SEHNR and CDR2 FQNEAQ (reference sequence).

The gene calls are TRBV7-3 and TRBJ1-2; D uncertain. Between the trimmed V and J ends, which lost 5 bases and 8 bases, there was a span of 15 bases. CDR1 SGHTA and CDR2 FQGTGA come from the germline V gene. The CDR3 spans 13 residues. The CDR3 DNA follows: TGTGCCAGCAGCACTCCCGGGTGGGAAGGCTACACCTTC. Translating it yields CASSTPGWEGYTF. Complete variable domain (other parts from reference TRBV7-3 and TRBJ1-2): GAGVSQTPSNKVTEKGKYVELRCDPISGHTALYWYRQSLGQGPEFLIYFQGTGAADDSGLPNDRFFAVRPEGSVSTLKIQRTERGDSAVYLCASSTPGWEGYTFGSGTRLTVV.

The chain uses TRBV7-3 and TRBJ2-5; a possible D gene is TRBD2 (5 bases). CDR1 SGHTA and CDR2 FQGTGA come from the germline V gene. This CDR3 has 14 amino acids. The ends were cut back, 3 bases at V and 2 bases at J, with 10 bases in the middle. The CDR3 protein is CASSFGGPQETQYF. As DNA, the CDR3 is TGTGCCAGCAGCTTTGGCGGGCCGCAAGAGACCCAGTACTTC.

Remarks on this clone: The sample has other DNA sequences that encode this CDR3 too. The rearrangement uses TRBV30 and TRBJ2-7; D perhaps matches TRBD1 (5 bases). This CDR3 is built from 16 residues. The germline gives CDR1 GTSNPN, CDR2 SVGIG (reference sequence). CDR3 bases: TGTGCCTGGGGGGCCCGTGGGTCAGGCCTTTCCTACGAGCAGTATGTC. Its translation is CAWGARGSGLSYEQYV.

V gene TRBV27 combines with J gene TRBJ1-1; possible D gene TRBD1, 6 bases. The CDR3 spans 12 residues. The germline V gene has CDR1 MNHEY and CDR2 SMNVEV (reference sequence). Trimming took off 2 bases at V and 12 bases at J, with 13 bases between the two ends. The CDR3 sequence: CASSLPQGRPFF. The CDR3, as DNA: TGTGCCAGCAGTTTACCTCAGGGGAGGCCTTTCTTT.

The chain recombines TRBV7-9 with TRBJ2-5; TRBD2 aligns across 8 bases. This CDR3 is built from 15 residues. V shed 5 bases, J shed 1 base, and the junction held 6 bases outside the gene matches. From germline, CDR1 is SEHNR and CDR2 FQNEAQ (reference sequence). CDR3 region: CASSTYGGVQETQYF. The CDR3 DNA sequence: TGTGCCAGCAGCACCTACGGGGGGGTCCAAGAGACCCAGTACTTC.

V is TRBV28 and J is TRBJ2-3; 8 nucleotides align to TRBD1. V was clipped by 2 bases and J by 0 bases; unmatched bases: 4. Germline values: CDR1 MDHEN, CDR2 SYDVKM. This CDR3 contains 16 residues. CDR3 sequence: CASSLEQGASTDTQYF. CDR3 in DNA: TGTGCCAGCAGTTTAGAGCAGGGGGCTAGCACAGATACGCAGTATTTT.

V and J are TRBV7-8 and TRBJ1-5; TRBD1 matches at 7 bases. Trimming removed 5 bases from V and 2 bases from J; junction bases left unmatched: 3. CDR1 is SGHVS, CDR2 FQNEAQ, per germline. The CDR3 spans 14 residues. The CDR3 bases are TGTGCCAGCAGCCCGGGGACAGGCAATCAGCCCCAGCATTTT. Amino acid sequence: CASSPGTGNQPQHF.

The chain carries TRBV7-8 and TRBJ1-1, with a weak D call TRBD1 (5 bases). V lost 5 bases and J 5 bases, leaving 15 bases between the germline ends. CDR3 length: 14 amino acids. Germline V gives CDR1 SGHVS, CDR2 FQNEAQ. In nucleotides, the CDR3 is TGTGCCAGCAGCCCGGGACCTGTGGGAACTGAAGCTTTCTTT. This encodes CASSPGPVGTEAFF.

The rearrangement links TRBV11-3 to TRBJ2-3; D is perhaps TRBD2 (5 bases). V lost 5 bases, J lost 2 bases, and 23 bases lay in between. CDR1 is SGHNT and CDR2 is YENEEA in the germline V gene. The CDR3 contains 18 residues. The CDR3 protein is CASSPLGFGKLITDTQYF. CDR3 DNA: TGTGCCAGCAGCCCCCTAGGATTCGGGAAGTTAATCACAGATACGCAGTATTTT.

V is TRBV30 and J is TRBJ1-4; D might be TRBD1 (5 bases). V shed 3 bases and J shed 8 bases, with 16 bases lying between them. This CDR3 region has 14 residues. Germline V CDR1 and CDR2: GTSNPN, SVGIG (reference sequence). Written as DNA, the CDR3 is TGTGCCTGGAGCCCAAGGACGGGGGAAGAAAAACTGTTTTTT. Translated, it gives CAWSPRTGEEKLFF.

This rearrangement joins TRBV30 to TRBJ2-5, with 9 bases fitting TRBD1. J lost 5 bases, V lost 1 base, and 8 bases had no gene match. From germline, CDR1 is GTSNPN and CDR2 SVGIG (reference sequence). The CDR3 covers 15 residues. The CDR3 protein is CAWSDGTGRFETQYF. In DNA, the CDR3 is TGTGCCTGGAGTGACGGGACAGGGCGGTTTGAGACCCAGTACTTC.

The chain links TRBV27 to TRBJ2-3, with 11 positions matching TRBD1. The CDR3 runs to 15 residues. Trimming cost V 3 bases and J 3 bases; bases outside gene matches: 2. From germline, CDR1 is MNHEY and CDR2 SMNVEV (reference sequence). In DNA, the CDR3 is TGTGCCAGCAGTTTCGGGACAGGGGGGACAGATACGCAGTATTTT. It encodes CASSFGTGGTDTQYF.

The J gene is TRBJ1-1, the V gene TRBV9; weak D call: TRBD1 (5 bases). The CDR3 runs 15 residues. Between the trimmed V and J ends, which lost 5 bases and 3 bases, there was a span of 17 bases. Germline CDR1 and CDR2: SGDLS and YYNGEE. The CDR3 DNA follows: TGTGCCAGCAGGTCCGCCCCGGGGCGCGACACTGAAGCTTTCTTT. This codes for CASRSAPGRDTEAFF. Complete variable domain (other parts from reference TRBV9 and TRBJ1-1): DSGVTQTPKHLITATGQRVTLRCSPRSGDLSVYWYQQSLDQGLQFLIQYYNGEERAKGNILERFSAQQFPDLHSELNLSSLELGDSALYFCASRSAPGRDTEAFFGQGTRLTVV.

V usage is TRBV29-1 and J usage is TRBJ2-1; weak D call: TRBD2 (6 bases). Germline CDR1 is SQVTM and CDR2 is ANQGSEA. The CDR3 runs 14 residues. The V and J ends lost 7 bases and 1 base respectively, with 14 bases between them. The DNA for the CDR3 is TGCAGCGCCGGAATACTAGCTTCCTACAATGAGCAGTTCTTC. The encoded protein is CSAGILASYNEQFF.